One sample yielded the 9 T cell receptor beta chains listed below, sequenced in a study of blood T cell repertoires in COVID-19. Sequenced by immunoSEQ multiplex PCR; TCRdb stores in-frame clones only, minus some. The sample lists about 410,000 clones; about nine tenths were seen once. Sequencing input: peripheral blood. These receptors originate from a woman between 25 and 40 years old with active or convalescent COVID-19.

V and J are TRBV30 and TRBJ1-1; D uncertain. The length of the CDR3 is 17 residues. Looked up from germline, CDR1 is GTSNPN and CDR2 is SVGIG (reference sequence). Trimming took 3 bases from V and 0 from J, leaving 20 bases between them. CDR3 bases: TGTGCCTGGAGCGACCCTGGGCGGCGGGTGATGAACACTGAAGCTTTCTTT. Amino acid sequence: CAWSDPGRRVMNTEAFF.

This clone was detected once. The rearrangement links TRBV3-1 (or the pseudogene TRBV3-2) to TRBJ2-7; 12 nucleotides agree with TRBD2. CDR3 length equals 17 residues. CDR1 and CDR2 from the germline V gene are LGHDT and YNNKEL (reference sequence). V gave up 4 bases and J gave up 0 bases; unmatched junction bases: 7. The CDR3 loop reads CASSPPLAGGSSYEQYF. In DNA, the CDR3 is TGTGCCAGCAGCCCACCTCTAGCGGGAGGGAGCTCCTACGAGCAGTACTTC.

This clone was seen a handful of times. The chain combines TRBV29-1 with TRBJ1-1; D gene unclear. This CDR3 is 13 amino acids long. CDR1 is SQVTM, CDR2 ANQGSEA, per germline. V was shortened by 2 bases and J by 4 bases, with 11 bases between the two germline ends. CDR3 DNA: TGCAGCGTTGAAATCGGGTCGGTCACTGAAGCTTTCTTT. Amino acids: CSVEIGSVTEAFF.

The rearrangement joins TRBV18 to TRBJ1-2; D perhaps matches TRBD1 (5 bases). This CDR3 is built from 14 residues. Germline V CDR1 and CDR2: KGHSH, LQKENI. V lost 2 bases and J 7 bases, leaving 14 bases between the germline ends. The CDR3 coding sequence is TGTGCCAGCTCACCATCGACGGACGGGGGTGGCTACACCTTC. Protein product: CASSPSTDGGGYTF.

The chain has TRBV27 and TRBJ2-3, with 8 bases aligning to TRBD2. The germline gives CDR1 MNHEY, CDR2 SMNVEV (reference sequence). The CDR3 is made up of 14 amino acids. The junction had 3 bases not matched to a gene; V was cut back by 3 bases and J by 4 bases. CDR3 sequence: CASSLYGGADTQYF. The CDR3 nucleotides read TGTGCCAGCAGTTTGTACGGGGGGGCAGATACGCAGTATTTT.

This clone was found once. The genes are TRBV12-3 or TRBV12-4 and TRBJ2-3, with no clear D. This CDR3 is 12 amino acids long. The V and J ends lost 2 bases and 6 bases respectively, with 6 bases between them. This CDR3 reads CASSLQADTQYF. CDR3 nucleotides: TGTGCCAGCAGTTTACAGGCGGATACGCAGTATTTT.

The V and J genes are TRBV7-2 and TRBJ2-7; D gene ambiguous. The CDR3 runs to 12 residues. Germline V CDR1 and CDR2: SGHTA, FQGNSA. Trimming removed 1 base at V and 4 bases at J, with 5 bases between. The CDR3 sequence is CASSLVRYEQYF. Written as DNA, the CDR3 is TGTGCCAGCAGCTTAGTCAGATACGAGCAGTACTTC.

The rearrangement links TRBV2 to TRBJ1-1; D unclear. The CDR3 spans 12 residues. Germline CDR1 and CDR2: SNHLY and FYNNEI. V gave up 8 bases and J gave up 11 bases, with 18 bases separating them. The CDR3 nucleotides are TGTGCCAGCGCTAAACCGGCCGACGGGGCTTTCTTT. Protein sequence: CASAKPADGAFF.

The chain is built from TRBV27 and TRBJ2-7; 8 bases match TRBD1. Trimming took 5 bases from V and 2 from J; bases not matched to a gene: 8. This CDR3 comprises 15 residues. From germline, CDR1 is MNHEY and CDR2 SMNVEV (reference sequence). This CDR3 reads CASSPGQGRTYEQYF. The CDR3 nucleotides are TGTGCCAGCAGTCCTGGACAGGGTAGGACCTACGAGCAGTACTTC.